At least ten counts were recorded for the clone carrying this T cell receptor (beta chain). Its antigen is not identified. This sample was taken from a study of T cells in Graves' hyperthyroidism and ophthalmopathy. General study points: Most thyroid clonotypes that were expanded above 0.001 also turned up in blood.

The trim removed 9 bases at V and 7 bases at J, leaving 5 bases unmatched. The CDR3 is 13 residues long. The V gene's germline CDR1 is KGHDR and CDR2 SFDVKD. It was RNA transcripts that yielded the amplified TCR beta CDR3 regions. The TCR CDR3 first-round RT-PCR relied on the HTBI primer set. One entry per CDR3 protein, called by TCRdb with MiXCR from the multiplex PCR reads. Altogether some 500,000 distinct CDR3 sequences are present, roughly 14% being singletons, with the ten largest covering 15% to 20%. It was uncontrolled infection, other autoimmune disease, pregnancy or lactation that excluded patients. Fresh peripheral blood, roughly 9.8 ml of it, supplied the PBMCs.

The sequence was collected from a woman under 30 with Graves' hyperthyroidism. Source material: blood. This chain links TRBV24-1 with TRBJ2-1; TRBD2 matches at 10 bases. The CDR3 spells CATQREGRNEQFF. CDR3 coding DNA: TGTGCCACCCAGCGGGAGGGAAGGAATGAGCAGTTCTTC.